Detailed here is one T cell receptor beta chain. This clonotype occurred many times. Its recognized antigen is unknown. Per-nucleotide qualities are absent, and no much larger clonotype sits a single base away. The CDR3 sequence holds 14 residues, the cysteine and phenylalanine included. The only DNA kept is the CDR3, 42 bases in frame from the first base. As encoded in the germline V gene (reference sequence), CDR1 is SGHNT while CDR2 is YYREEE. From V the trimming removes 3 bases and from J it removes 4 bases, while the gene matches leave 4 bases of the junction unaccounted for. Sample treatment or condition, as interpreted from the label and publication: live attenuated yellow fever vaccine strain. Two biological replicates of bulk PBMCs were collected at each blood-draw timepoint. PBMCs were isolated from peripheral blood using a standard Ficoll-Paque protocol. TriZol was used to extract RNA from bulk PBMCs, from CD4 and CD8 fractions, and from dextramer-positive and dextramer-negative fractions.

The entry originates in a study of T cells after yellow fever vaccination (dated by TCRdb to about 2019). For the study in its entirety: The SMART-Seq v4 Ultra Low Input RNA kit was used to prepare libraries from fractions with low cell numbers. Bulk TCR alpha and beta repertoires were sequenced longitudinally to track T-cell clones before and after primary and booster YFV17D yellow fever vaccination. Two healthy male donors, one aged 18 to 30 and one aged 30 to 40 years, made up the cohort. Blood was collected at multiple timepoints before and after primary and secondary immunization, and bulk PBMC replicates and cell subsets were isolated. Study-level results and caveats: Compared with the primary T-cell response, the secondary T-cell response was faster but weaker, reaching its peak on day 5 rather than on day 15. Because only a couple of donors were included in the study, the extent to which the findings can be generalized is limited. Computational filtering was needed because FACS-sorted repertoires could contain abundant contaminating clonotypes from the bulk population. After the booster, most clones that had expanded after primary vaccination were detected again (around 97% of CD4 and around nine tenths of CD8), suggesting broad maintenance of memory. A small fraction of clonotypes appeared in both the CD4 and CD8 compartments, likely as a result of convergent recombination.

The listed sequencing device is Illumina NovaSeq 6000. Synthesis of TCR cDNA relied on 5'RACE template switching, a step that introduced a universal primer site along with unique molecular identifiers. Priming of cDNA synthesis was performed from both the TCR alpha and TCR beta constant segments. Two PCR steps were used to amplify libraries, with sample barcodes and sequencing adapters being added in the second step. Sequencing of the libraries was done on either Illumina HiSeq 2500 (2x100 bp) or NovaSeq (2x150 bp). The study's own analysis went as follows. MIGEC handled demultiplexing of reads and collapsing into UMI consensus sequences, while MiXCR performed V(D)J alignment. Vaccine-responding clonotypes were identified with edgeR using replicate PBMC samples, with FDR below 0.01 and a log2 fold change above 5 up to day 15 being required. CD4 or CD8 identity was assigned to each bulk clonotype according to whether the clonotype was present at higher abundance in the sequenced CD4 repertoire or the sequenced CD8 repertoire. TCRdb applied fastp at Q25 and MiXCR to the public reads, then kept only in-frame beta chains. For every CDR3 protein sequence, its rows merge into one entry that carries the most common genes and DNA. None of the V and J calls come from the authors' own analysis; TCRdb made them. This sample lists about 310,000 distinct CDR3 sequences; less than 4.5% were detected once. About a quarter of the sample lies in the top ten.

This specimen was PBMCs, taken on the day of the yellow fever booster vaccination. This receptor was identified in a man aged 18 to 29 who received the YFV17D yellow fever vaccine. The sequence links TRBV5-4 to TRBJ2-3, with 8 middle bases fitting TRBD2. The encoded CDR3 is CASSSRGGADTQYF. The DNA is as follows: TGTGCCAGCAGCTCCCGGGGGGGGGCAGATACGCAGTATTTT.